Below, 19 T cell receptor beta chains from the same sample are listed, as sequenced in a study of T cell responses to AZD1222 COVID-19 vaccine. Profiling relied on immunoSEQ multiplex PCR, and the TCRdb table lists in-frame clones only, not all of them. The table lists roughly 98,000 clones, 85% to 95% of them singletons. The sample in question was peripheral blood, obtained on day 0 of AZD1222 vaccination. The receptors derive from an adult in good health.

V usage is TRBV11-2 and J usage is TRBJ2-1; perhaps TRBD2 as D (5 bases). V lost 1 base to trimming and J lost 1 base, with 11 bases between them. CDR3 length: 16 amino acids. Germline values: CDR1 SGHAT, CDR2 FQNNGV. This CDR3 is CASSLVPSNSYNEQFF. The CDR3 DNA follows: TGTGCCAGCAGCTTAGTCCCTAGCAATTCCTACAATGAGCAGTTCTTC.

This clone came up a few times. The genes are TRBV7-8 and TRBJ1-1; no clear D. Trimming took 7 bases from V and 4 from J, leaving 13 bases between them. The CDR3 covers 13 residues. The germline V gene has CDR1 SGHVS and CDR2 FQNEAQ. CDR3 DNA: TGTGCCAGCACCCTCACACGGCTCACTGAAGCTTTCTTT. This sequence encodes CASTLTRLTEAFF.

The chain is built from TRBV11-1 and TRBJ2-5; perhaps TRBD2 as D (5 bases). The germline gives CDR1 SGHAT, CDR2 FQDESV (reference sequence). V lost 5 bases and J lost 4, with 8 bases in between. The CDR3 has 12 residues. For the CDR3, the DNA is TGTGCCAGCAGCACCGGGGTAGAGACCCAGTACTTC. Amino acids: CASSTGVETQYF.

The chain carries TRBV27 and TRBJ1-2; 7 bases match TRBD1. CDR3 size: 14 residues. Per the germline V gene, CDR1 is MNHEY and CDR2 is SMNVEV (reference sequence). With 5 bases clipped from V and 5 bases from J, the junction kept 8 bases outside the gene matches. As DNA, the CDR3 is TGTGCCAGCAGTGCCTTAGACAGGGCGTATGGCTACACCTTC. It yields the protein CASSALDRAYGYTF.

The chain joins TRBV7-9 to TRBJ1-6; a weak D match, TRBD1 (6 bases). The V gene's germline CDR1 is SEHNR and CDR2 FQNEAQ (reference sequence). Trimming cost V 2 bases and J 5 bases, with 7 bases left between them. This CDR3 contains 14 residues. This chain's CDR3 is CASSLPGDNSPLHF. The DNA of the CDR3 is TGTGCCAGCAGCTTACCAGGGGATAATTCACCCCTCCACTTT. Drawing the rest from reference TRBV7-9 and TRBJ1-6, the complete variable domain is DTGVSQNPRHKITKRGQNVTFRCDPISEHNRLYWYRQTLGQGPEFLTYFQNEAQLEKSRLLSDRFSAERPKGSFSTLEIQRTEQGDSAMYLCASSLPGDNSPLHFGNGTRLTVT.

The chain combines TRBV5-1 with TRBJ1-2; 11 bases line up with TRBD1. This CDR3 spans 14 amino acids. V lost 3 bases and J lost 6; bases outside the gene matches: 4. The germline V gene has CDR1 SGHRS and CDR2 YFSETQ. In DNA form, the CDR3 reads TGCGCCAGCAGCTCGGACAGGGGGCTAGATGGCTACACCTTC. This codes for CASSSDRGLDGYTF. Full variable domain (outside the CDR3, taken from reference TRBV5-1 and TRBJ1-2): KAGVTQTPRYLIKTRGQQVTLSCSPISGHRSVSWYQQTPGQGLQFLFEYFSETQRNKGNFPGRFSGRQFSNSRSEMNVSTLELGDSALYLCASSSDRGLDGYTFGSGTRLTVV.

This chain connects TRBV2 to TRBJ1-2; unclear D gene. The CDR3 is 12 residues long. V was cut by 6 bases and J by 6 bases, with 11 bases left in between. Germline assignment: CDR1 SNHLY and CDR2 FYNNEI. The CDR3, as DNA: TGTGCCAGCAGGTACACCGGAGATGGCTACACCTTC. Translation: CASRYTGDGYTF.

The chain combines TRBV18 with TRBJ1-1; 11 bases are shared with TRBD1. CDR1 and CDR2 (germline): KGHSH, LQKENI. The CDR3 covers 13 residues. V was clipped by 6 bases and J by 4 bases; unmatched bases: 1. Here the CDR3 reads CASSGTGGTEAFF. The CDR3 bases are TGTGCCAGCTCCGGGACAGGGGGCACTGAAGCTTTCTTT.

The rearrangement joins TRBV6-2 or TRBV6-3 to TRBJ1-1; 8 bases match TRBD1. The CDR3 length is 15 residues. V trimming: 2 bases; J trimming: 4 bases; junction bases outside the gene matches: 6. Germline assignment: CDR1 MNHEY and CDR2 SVGEGT. This CDR3 reads CASSYGTGTGTEAFF. DNA of the CDR3: TGTGCCAGCAGTTACGGTACAGGGACAGGCACTGAAGCTTTCTTT.

The V call is TRBV2, the J call TRBJ2-7; weak D call: TRBD1 (5 bases). V lost 10 bases, J lost 2 bases, and 18 bases lay in between. The germline CDR1 and CDR2 sequences are SNHLY and FYNNEI. The CDR3 runs 14 residues. As DNA, the CDR3 is TGTGCCACCATACAGGACGGCGAGACCTACGAGCAGTACTTC. Protein: CATIQDGETYEQYF.

The chain couples TRBV30 to TRBJ1-3, with 10 bases fitting TRBD1. The V segment lost 3 bases and the J segment 2 bases; nucleotides outside the gene matches: 4. CDR3 length: 15 amino acids. Germline V lookup: CDR1 GTSNPN, CDR2 SVGIG (reference sequence). CDR3 residues: CAWSPGTGAGNTIYF. CDR3 DNA sequence: TGTGCCTGGAGCCCAGGGACAGGGGCTGGAAACACCATATATTTT.

This rearrangement joins TRBV19 to TRBJ1-2; D gene unclear. V lost 3 bases and J lost 0, with 11 bases in between. The CDR3 spans 15 residues. Germline V lookup: CDR1 LNHDA, CDR2 SQIVND (reference sequence). The CDR3 coding sequence is TGTGCCAGTAGTATTGCGGCGGATACTAACTATGGCTACACCTTC. It encodes CASSIAADTNYGYTF.

CDR3 amino acids: CASTKEGKSTDTQYF. The CDR3 DNA sequence: TGTGCCAGCACAAAAGAGGGGAAAAGCACAGATACGCAGTATTTT. The chain couples TRBV11-1 to TRBJ2-3; D may be TRBD1 or TRBD2 (5 bases each). V was cut by 7 bases and J by 0 bases, with 14 bases left in between. The germline V gene encodes CDR1 SGHAT and CDR2 FQDESV (reference sequence). The CDR3 runs to 15 residues.

The chain uses TRBV20-1 and TRBJ2-4; D remains ambiguous. V lost 3 bases and J lost 0, with 24 bases in between. The V gene's germline CDR1 is DFQATT and CDR2 SNEGSKA (reference sequence). The CDR3 length is 19 residues. CDR3 residues: CSASAPFTQRLTAKNIQYF. The CDR3 DNA follows: TGCAGTGCTAGTGCCCCATTTACCCAACGGCTCACAGCCAAAAACATTCAGTACTTC.

The gene calls are TRBV19 and TRBJ1-5; D gene ambiguous. CDR3 size: 14 residues. The germline CDR1 and CDR2 sequences are LNHDA and SQIVND (reference sequence). Trimming removed 6 bases from V and 2 bases from J, with 11 bases in between. The CDR3 protein is CASSRDNGNQPQHF. CDR3 in DNA: TGTGCCAGTAGCCGTGACAACGGCAATCAGCCCCAGCATTTT.

For this clone: Other DNA sequences in this specimen translate into the identical CDR3. V and J are TRBV15 and TRBJ2-6, with D unresolved. The germline V gene encodes CDR1 LNHNV and CDR2 YYDKDF (reference sequence). V dropped 0 bases and J dropped 4 bases, with 10 bases sitting between them. The CDR3 has 16 residues. This CDR3 reads CATSRDLGSGANVLTF. The DNA for the CDR3 is TGTGCCACCAGCAGAGATTTGGGTTCCGGGGCCAACGTCCTGACTTTC. The full variable domain, its missing parts supplied by reference TRBV15 and TRBJ2-6, is DAMVIQNPRYQVTQFGKPVTLSCSQTLNHNVMYWYQQKSSQAPKLLFHYYDKDFNNEADTPDNFQSRRPNTSFCFLDIRSPGLGDTAMYLCATSRDLGSGANVLTFGAGSRLTVL.

The chain joins TRBV4-1 to TRBJ2-7; weak D call: TRBD2 (6 bases). V was shortened by 4 bases and J by 5 bases, with 18 bases between the two germline ends. The CDR3 contains 15 residues. Germline V CDR1 and CDR2: MGHRA, YSYEKL. The CDR3 loop reads CASSPSTGTYHEQYF. The CDR3 DNA reads as TGCGCCAGCAGCCCCTCAACCGGGACTTACCACGAGCAGTACTTC.

The V call is TRBV19, the J call TRBJ1-1; 7 bases line up with TRBD1. The germline gives CDR1 LNHDA, CDR2 SQIVND (reference sequence). With V trimmed by 5 bases and J by 1 base, 7 bases remained unmatched. CDR3 length: 15 amino acids. For the CDR3, the DNA is TGTGCCAGTAGTCCTCGGGACAGACCGAACACTGAAGCTTTCTTT. It encodes CASSPRDRPNTEAFF. Complete variable domain (other parts from reference TRBV19 and TRBJ1-1): DGGITQSPKYLFRKEGQNVTLSCEQNLNHDAMYWYRQDPGQGLRLIYYSQIVNDFQKGDIAEGYSVSREKKESFPLTVTSAQKNPTAFYLCASSPRDRPNTEAFFGQGTRLTVV.

This clone was observed a few times. The CDR3 region has the DNA TGTGCCAGCAGTAAACTAGGGACTAGCGGATACAATGAGCAGTTCTTC. Translation: CASSKLGTSGYNEQFF. This chain links TRBV6-2 or TRBV6-3 with TRBJ2-1; 11 bases are shared with TRBD2. V trimming: 5 bases; J trimming: 4 bases; junction bases outside the gene matches: 7. Germline V gene lookup returns CDR1 MNHEY and CDR2 SVGEGT. The CDR3 is made up of 16 amino acids.